The rows below give T cell receptor beta chains drawn from one sample of a study of cytomegalovirus exposure and HLA in healthy donors. Some clones are missing from TCRdb's copy, which holds only in-frame ones; the method was immunoSEQ multiplex PCR. The table shows 150,000 to 200,000 clones, with roughly four fifths occurring only once. Sequencing was carried out using PBMCs. The receptors were gathered from a woman aged 25 to 39 in good health and CMV-seropositive. The CDR3 runs from the conserved cysteine through the conserved F or W. Fields, in order: CDR3 length, J gene, clone size, D gene, V gene, CDR3 protein, CDR3 DNA. D genes are given only for firm matches. Expanded clones are given a class, and other clones once, few, many or no size at all.

CDR3 length: 16; J gene: TRBJ2-1; clone size: many; D gene: .; V gene: TRBV25-1; CDR3 protein: CASSELRQGSYNEQFF; CDR3 DNA: TGTGCCAGCAGTGAACTAAGGCAGGGCTCCTACAATGAGCAGTTCTTC
CDR3 length: 14; J gene: TRBJ2-1; clone size: few; D gene: TRBD2; V gene: TRBV10-3; CDR3 protein: CAIRGTSGRNEQFF; CDR3 DNA: TGTGCCATCAGGGGGACTAGCGGCCGGAATGAGCAGTTCTTC
CDR3 length: 15; J gene: TRBJ2-5; clone size: .; D gene: .; V gene: TRBV15; CDR3 protein: CATTLAGQSQETQYF; CDR3 DNA: TGTGCCACCACCTTAGCGGGACAGTCACAAGAGACCCAGTACTTC
CDR3 length: 15; J gene: TRBJ2-1; clone size: .; D gene: .; V gene: TRBV5-4; CDR3 protein: CASSSENTLYNEQFF; CDR3 DNA: TGTGCCAGCAGCTCCGAAAATACTCTTTACAATGAGCAGTTCTTC
CDR3 length: 14; J gene: TRBJ2-3; clone size: .; D gene: .; V gene: TRBV18; CDR3 protein: CASSPPVGGDTQYF; CDR3 DNA: TGTGCCAGCTCACCACCGGTAGGGGGAGATACGCAGTATTTT
CDR3 length: 13; J gene: TRBJ1-2; clone size: .; D gene: .; V gene: TRBV5-6; CDR3 protein: CATHVGGANGYTF; CDR3 DNA: TGTGCCACCCACGTCGGAGGGGCCAATGGCTACACCTTC
CDR3 length: 17; J gene: TRBJ1-6; clone size: .; D gene: .; V gene: TRBV9; CDR3 protein: CASSVAQSRSYNSPLHF; CDR3 DNA: TGTGCCAGCAGCGTAGCCCAGTCCAGGTCCTATAATTCACCCCTCCACTTT
CDR3 length: 18; J gene: TRBJ2-7; clone size: .; D gene: TRBD2; V gene: TRBV10-3; CDR3 protein: CAISSIAGSTSSSYEQYF; CDR3 DNA: TGTGCCATCAGTTCTATAGCGGGAAGCACCAGTTCCTCCTACGAGCAGTACTTC
CDR3 length: 16; J gene: TRBJ2-1; clone size: .; D gene: TRBD2; V gene: TRBV9; CDR3 protein: CASSASTSGRYNEQFF; CDR3 DNA: TGTGCCAGCAGCGCCTCGACTAGCGGGAGGTACAATGAGCAGTTCTTC
CDR3 length: 12; J gene: TRBJ2-5; clone size: .; D gene: .; V gene: TRBV7-2; CDR3 protein: CASSPPTETQYF; CDR3 DNA: TGTGCCAGCAGCCCCCCTACGGAGACCCAGTACTTC
CDR3 length: 13; J gene: TRBJ2-7; clone size: .; D gene: TRBD2; V gene: TRBV30; CDR3 protein: CAWNRGRDYEQYF; CDR3 DNA: TGTGCCTGGAACCGCGGGAGGGACTACGAGCAGTACTTC
CDR3 length: 14; J gene: TRBJ1-2; clone size: .; D gene: .; V gene: TRBV7-2; CDR3 protein: CASSPTGRSYGYTF; CDR3 DNA: TGTGCCAGCAGTCCAACAGGACGGAGCTATGGCTACACCTTC
CDR3 length: 11; J gene: TRBJ1-2; clone size: .; D gene: .; V gene: TRBV30; CDR3 protein: CAWKQGDGYTF; CDR3 DNA: TGTGCCTGGAAACAGGGTGATGGCTACACCTTC
CDR3 length: 13; J gene: TRBJ2-3; clone size: .; D gene: .; V gene: TRBV29-1; CDR3 protein: CSVDTGGTDTQYF; CDR3 DNA: TGCAGCGTTGATACCGGAGGCACAGATACGCAGTATTTT
CDR3 length: 14; J gene: TRBJ2-3; clone size: .; D gene: TRBD1; V gene: TRBV29-1; CDR3 protein: CSVGRQGATDTQYF; CDR3 DNA: TGCAGCGTAGGACGACAGGGGGCAACAGATACGCAGTATTTT
CDR3 length: 17; J gene: TRBJ1-5; clone size: .; D gene: TRBD1; V gene: TRBV5-4; CDR3 protein: CASSLDRGQGGNQPQHF; CDR3 DNA: TGTGCCAGCAGCTTAGACAGGGGGCAAGGAGGCAATCAGCCCCAGCATTTT
CDR3 length: 15; J gene: TRBJ2-7; clone size: .; D gene: TRBD2; V gene: TRBV2; CDR3 protein: CASREGTSGQYEQYF; CDR3 DNA: TGTGCCAGCAGAGAAGGGACTAGCGGGCAATACGAGCAGTACTTC
CDR3 length: 14; J gene: TRBJ1-1; clone size: .; D gene: TRBD1; V gene: TRBV7-9; CDR3 protein: CASSLGAGGTEAFF; CDR3 DNA: TGTGCCAGCAGCTTAGGGGCAGGGGGCACTGAAGCTTTCTTT
CDR3 length: 13; J gene: TRBJ1-5; clone size: .; D gene: TRBD1; V gene: TRBV19; CDR3 protein: CASKDRVVQPQHF; CDR3 DNA: TGTGCCAGTAAGGACAGGGTAGTACAGCCCCAGCATTTT
CDR3 length: 13; J gene: TRBJ2-7; clone size: .; D gene: .; V gene: TRBV9; CDR3 protein: CASSVALGYEQYF; CDR3 DNA: TGTGCCAGCAGCGTAGCTCTCGGTTACGAGCAGTACTTC
CDR3 length: 14; J gene: TRBJ1-1; clone size: .; D gene: TRBD1; V gene: TRBV30; CDR3 protein: CAWSETGGGTEAFF; CDR3 DNA: TGTGCCTGGAGTGAAACAGGGGGGGGCACTGAAGCTTTCTTT
CDR3 length: 14; J gene: TRBJ2-1; clone size: .; D gene: .; V gene: TRBV7-9; CDR3 protein: CASSPGWGDGEQFF; CDR3 DNA: TGTGCCAGCAGCCCGGGCTGGGGGGACGGGGAGCAGTTCTTC
CDR3 length: 15; J gene: TRBJ2-2; clone size: .; D gene: TRBD1; V gene: TRBV19; CDR3 protein: CASIDRARRTGELFF; CDR3 DNA: TGTGCCAGTATTGACAGGGCGAGAAGGACCGGGGAGCTGTTTTTT
CDR3 length: 15; J gene: TRBJ1-2; clone size: once; D gene: .; V gene: TRBV6-5; CDR3 protein: CASSYLGGSDYGYTF; CDR3 DNA: TGTGCCAGCAGTTACTTGGGGGGAAGCGACTATGGCTACACCTTC
CDR3 length: 16; J gene: TRBJ1-1; clone size: once; D gene: .; V gene: TRBV7-9; CDR3 protein: CASSLAVIGADTEAFF; CDR3 DNA: TGTGCCAGCAGCTTAGCGGTCATCGGCGCGGACACTGAAGCTTTCTTT
CDR3 length: 15; J gene: TRBJ1-5; clone size: .; D gene: .; V gene: TRBV6-6; CDR3 protein: CASKESVASNQPQHF; CDR3 DNA: TGTGCCAGCAAGGAGAGCGTGGCTAGCAATCAGCCCCAGCATTTT
CDR3 length: 14; J gene: TRBJ2-3; clone size: .; D gene: TRBD2; V gene: TRBV2; CDR3 protein: CASSVGGSSDTQYF; CDR3 DNA: TGTGCCAGCAGTGTGGGCGGGAGCTCAGATACGCAGTATTTT